This T cell receptor (beta chain) was obtained from a study of blood T cells in healthy people across ages. V was pared by 6 bases and J by 3 bases, with 18 bases between. Germline assignment: CDR1 SGHRS and CDR2 YFSETQ. The CDR3 contains 15 residues. Using a J-beta primer mix together with a sample-barcoded 5' primer, a second PCR was run for about 6 to 11 cycles. TCRdb passed the 5' RACE reads through MiXCR, listing each CDR3 protein once. The sample consists of 1.5 million to 2 million distinct CDR3 sequences, about 35% of them appearing once. This receptor was obtained from a woman under 40 in good health. Specimen: blood. V is TRBV5-1 and J is TRBJ1-1, with unresolved D. The CDR3 DNA follows: TGCGCCAGCAACCTAGATCTTAGGATGGACACTGAAGCTTTCTTT. Residues: CASNLDLRMDTEAFF. The full variable domain, completed using reference TRBV5-1 and TRBJ1-1, is KAGVTQTPRYLIKTRGQQVTLSCSPISGHRSVSWYQQTPGQGLQFLFEYFSETQRNKGNFPGRFSGRQFSNSRSEMNVSTLELGDSALYLCASNLDLRMDTEAFFGQGTRLTVV.